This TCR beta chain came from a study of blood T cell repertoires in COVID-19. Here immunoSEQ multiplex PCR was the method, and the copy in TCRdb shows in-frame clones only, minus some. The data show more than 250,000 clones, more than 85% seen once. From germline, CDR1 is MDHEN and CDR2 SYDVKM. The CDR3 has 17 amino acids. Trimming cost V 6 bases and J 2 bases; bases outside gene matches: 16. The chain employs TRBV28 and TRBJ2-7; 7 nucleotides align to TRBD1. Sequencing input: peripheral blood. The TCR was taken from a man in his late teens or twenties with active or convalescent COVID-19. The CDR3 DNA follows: TGTGCCAGCAGCCGCGACCCTTTACAGGGGATACCCTACGAGCAGTACTTC. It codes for CASSRDPLQGIPYEQYF.